This TCR beta chain was identified in a study of response to subunit inactivated influenza vaccine. Findings of the study overall: Authors suggested each seasonal flu vaccination may recruit only limited numbers of new T cells.

Comments on this clonotype: Its antigen is not known.

Trimming cost V 7 bases and J 0 bases, with 8 bases left between them. The CDR3 is 13 residues long. Germline V lookup: CDR1 LNHDA, CDR2 SQIVND (reference sequence). A single record per CDR3 protein comes from TCRdb applying MiXCR to the RT-PCR reads. The sample gives over 650,000 distinct CDR3 sequences, around 18% of which show up once; roughly a tenth is in the top ten. The clonotype originates from a man aged 45 to 65 who received an inactivated influenza vaccine. The J gene is TRBJ2-3, the V gene TRBV19; no reliable D call. The sequences come from PBMCs from blood, collected about 5 days after vaccination. The DNA for the CDR3 is TGTGCCAGTACGGTAACAAGCACAGATACGCAGTATTTT. It yields the protein CASTVTSTDTQYF.